The 18 T cell receptor beta chains listed next were all sequenced from one sample in a study of T cells after yellow fever vaccination. TCRdb ran MiXCR on the 5' RACE reads and lists one entry per CDR3 protein. The sample lists over 300,000 distinct CDR3 sequences; 4.1% were seen once. Here the sequenced sample was PBMCs, taken 5 days after the yellow fever booster vaccination. These receptors all come from a man younger than 30 who received the YFV17D yellow fever vaccine.

This clonotype occurred a few times. The chain recombines TRBV4-1 with TRBJ1-1, with D tentatively TRBD1 (6 bases). Deletions cut 0 bases from V and 4 bases from J, with 12 bases between. The germline V gene encodes CDR1 MGHRA and CDR2 YSYEKL. The CDR3 consists of 15 residues. CDR3 amino acids: CASSQDPGVSTEAFF. The CDR3 bases are TGCGCCAGCAGCCAAGATCCAGGGGTTAGCACTGAAGCTTTCTTT.

The chain uses TRBV29-1 and TRBJ2-3, with TRBD2 matching over 15 bases. There are 18 residues in the CDR3. Trimming cost V 6 bases and J 5 bases; bases outside gene matches: 15. CDR1 and CDR2 from the germline V gene are SQVTM and ANQGSEA. The CDR3 is CSVTTGLAGGRGKDTQYF. The CDR3 bases are TGCAGCGTGACCACGGGACTAGCGGGGGGACGCGGAAAAGATACGCAGTATTTT.

In its sample, this clonotype was seen a few times. The chain uses TRBV7-2 and TRBJ1-2; possibly TRBD1 for D (5 bases). CDR1 and CDR2 from the germline V gene are SGHTA and FQGNSA. V was trimmed by 2 bases and J by 5 bases, leaving 15 bases between them. The CDR3 spans 15 residues. CDR3 region: CASSLLGRVEYGYTF. In DNA, the CDR3 is TGTGCCAGCAGCTTATTAGGCAGGGTGGAGTATGGCTACACCTTC.

The table lists this clonotype with many counts. The gene calls are TRBV20-1 and TRBJ2-1, with D tentatively TRBD2 (6 bases). The ends were cut back, 3 bases at V and 6 bases at J, with 9 bases in the middle. CDR1 is DFQATT and CDR2 is SNEGSKA in the germline V gene (reference sequence). This CDR3 spans 12 amino acids. CDR3: CSASRDSNEQFF. CDR3 nucleotide sequence: TGCAGTGCTAGTAGGGACTCCAATGAGCAGTTCTTC.

This clonotype was observed a handful of times. This chain uses TRBV2 with TRBJ2-2, with D possibly TRBD2 on 5 matching bases. Trimming pared 8 bases from V and 5 bases from J, leaving 9 bases between. CDR3 length equals 12 residues. Per germline, CDR1 SNHLY and CDR2 FYNNEI. CDR3 protein: CASGLQTGELFF. In nucleotides, the CDR3 is TGTGCCAGCGGACTCCAAACCGGGGAGCTGTTTTTT.

This clonotype was seen at least ten times. The chain recombines TRBV2 with TRBJ2-5; D is possibly TRBD1 or TRBD2 (5 bases each). From germline, CDR1 is SNHLY and CDR2 FYNNEI. The CDR3 is made up of 12 amino acids. Deletions cut 7 bases from V and 4 bases from J, with 10 bases between. CDR3 in DNA: TGTGCCAGCAACAGTGGGGGAGAGACCCAGTACTTC. Translated: CASNSGGETQYF. The full variable domain, rest sourced from reference TRBV2 and TRBJ2-5, is EPEVTQTPSHQVTQMGQEVILRCVPISNHLYFYWYRQILGQKVEFLVSFYNNEISEKSEIFDDQFSVERPDGSNFTLKIRSTKLEDSAMYFCASNSGGETQYFGPGTRLLVL.

The rearrangement links TRBV7-9 to TRBJ1-1; the D gene is possibly TRBD1 (5 bases). CDR3 length: 14 residues. The V end was cut by 5 bases, the J end by 3 bases, with 13 bases between. The germline gives CDR1 SEHNR, CDR2 FQNEAQ (reference sequence). Here the CDR3 DNA reads TGTGCCAGCAGCCTCGCTCGGGGGGACACTGAAGCTTTCTTT. As protein: CASSLARGDTEAFF. The full variable domain, its missing parts supplied by reference TRBV7-9 and TRBJ1-1, is DTGVSQNPRHKITKRGQNVTFRCDPISEHNRLYWYRQTLGQGPEFLTYFQNEAQLEKSRLLSDRFSAERPKGSFSTLEIQRTEQGDSAMYLCASSLARGDTEAFFGQGTRLTVV.

The genes are TRBV7-9 and TRBJ1-3; 9 nucleotides line up with TRBD1. V trimming: 3 bases; J trimming: 0 bases; junction bases outside the gene matches: 9. The CDR3 is 18 amino acids. The germline gives CDR1 SEHNR, CDR2 FQNEAQ (reference sequence). The CDR3 DNA follows: TGTGCCAGCAGCTTCACGGACAGGGGATTATACTCTGGAAACACCATATATTTT. Its translation is CASSFTDRGLYSGNTIYF.

This clonotype appeared a few times. The rearrangement uses TRBV20-1 and TRBJ2-1, with 8 bases identical to TRBD2. V was clipped by 5 bases and J by 4 bases; unmatched bases: 7. Germline assignment: CDR1 DFQATT and CDR2 SNEGSKA (reference sequence). The CDR3 consists of 14 residues. CDR3 DNA sequence: TGCAGTGCTCCCTGGGGCGGGGGGTACAATGAGCAGTTCTTC. This gives the protein CSAPWGGGYNEQFF.

This clonotype was seen a few times. V usage is TRBV5-1 and J usage is TRBJ2-1, with TRBD2 matching 7 bases. Trimming removed 2 bases from V and 0 bases from J; junction bases left unmatched: 2. There are 15 residues in the CDR3. Per the germline V gene, CDR1 is SGHRS and CDR2 is YFSETQ. In DNA, the CDR3 is TGCGCCAGCAGCTTCACGGGGGGCTCCTACAATGAGCAGTTCTTC. Amino acid sequence: CASSFTGGSYNEQFF. Based on the CDR3 plus reference TRBV5-1 and TRBJ2-1, the full variable domain is KAGVTQTPRYLIKTRGQQVTLSCSPISGHRSVSWYQQTPGQGLQFLFEYFSETQRNKGNFPGRFSGRQFSNSRSEMNVSTLELGDSALYLCASSFTGGSYNEQFFGPGTRLTVL.

This clonotype appeared many times. The chain uses TRBV19 and TRBJ2-7; a weak D match, TRBD1 (5 bases). CDR3 length: 12 amino acids. In germline, CDR1 is LNHDA, CDR2 SQIVND (reference sequence). Trimming pared 5 bases from V and 5 bases from J, leaving 10 bases between. The CDR3 is CASSGRANEQYF. Here the CDR3 DNA reads TGTGCCAGTAGTGGCAGGGCTAACGAGCAGTACTTC.

The chain uses TRBV5-1 and TRBJ2-1; tentatively, D is TRBD1 (6 bases). Looked up from germline, CDR1 is SGHRS and CDR2 is YFSETQ. Trimming removed 10 bases from V and 9 bases from J, with 17 bases in between. This CDR3 contains 12 residues. CDR3 protein: CAWSFRGSEQFF. The CDR3 region has the DNA TGCGCCTGGAGCTTCAGGGGCTCTGAGCAGTTCTTC. The variable domain in full, with the rest retrieved from reference TRBV5-1 and TRBJ2-1, is KAGVTQTPRYLIKTRGQQVTLSCSPISGHRSVSWYQQTPGQGLQFLFEYFSETQRNKGNFPGRFSGRQFSNSRSEMNVSTLELGDSALYLCAWSFRGSEQFFGPGTRLTVL.

The table lists this clonotype with many counts. V is TRBV5-1 and J is TRBJ1-6; TRBD1 matches at 7 bases. The CDR3 runs 15 residues. The V segment lost 4 bases and the J segment 10 bases; nucleotides outside the gene matches: 11. Germline V CDR1 and CDR2: SGHRS, YFSETQ. CDR3 DNA sequence: TGCGCCAGCAGCGTATCCGGGACAGTCAGCTCACCCCTCCACTTT. It translates to CASSVSGTVSSPLHF. Filled out from reference TRBV5-1 and TRBJ1-6, the complete variable domain reads KAGVTQTPRYLIKTRGQQVTLSCSPISGHRSVSWYQQTPGQGLQFLFEYFSETQRNKGNFPGRFSGRQFSNSRSEMNVSTLELGDSALYLCASSVSGTVSSPLHFGNGTRLTVT.

The rearrangement joins TRBV25-1 to TRBJ2-2; perhaps TRBD1 as D (5 bases). V was clipped by 4 bases and J by 4 bases, with 10 bases between them. The CDR3 loop spans 14 amino acids. Germline CDR1 MGHDK, CDR2 SYGVNS. The CDR3 region is CASSAQGGTGELFF. The CDR3 DNA follows: TGTGCCAGCAGTGCGCAGGGCGGCACCGGGGAGCTGTTTTTT.

This clonotype was seen more than once but under ten times. This chain connects TRBV20-1 to TRBJ2-3; D call uncertain. This CDR3 has 11 amino acids. V dropped 5 bases and J dropped 5 bases, with 8 bases sitting between them. In germline, CDR1 is DFQATT, CDR2 SNEGSKA (reference sequence). The CDR3 DNA reads as TGCAGTGCTCACTTGCGAGATACGCAGTATTTT. Its translation is CSAHLRDTQYF.

This clonotype was detected only a few times. The CDR3 DNA follows: TGCGCCAGCAGCCCCTGGGGCAGGGACCGAGAGACCCAGTACTTC. Protein sequence: CASSPWGRDRETQYF. The rearrangement uses TRBV4-1 and TRBJ2-5; either TRBD1 or TRBD2 may supply D (5 bases each). The germline V gene encodes CDR1 MGHRA and CDR2 YSYEKL. With 4 bases removed from V and 4 bases from J, the gap between germline ends came to 16 bases. There are 15 residues in the CDR3.

This clonotype was seen ten or more times. The chain joins TRBV2 to TRBJ2-3; D unclear. Germline loops: CDR1 SNHLY, CDR2 FYNNEI. Trimming removed 2 bases at V and 2 bases at J, with 14 bases between. The length of the CDR3 is 16 residues. In DNA, the CDR3 is TGTGCCAGCAGTGAACGGGTATTCGCGGACACAGATACGCAGTATTTT. Its translation: CASSERVFADTDTQYF.

The sample holds a few counts of this clonotype. This chain joins TRBV10-3 and TRBJ2-3; the D is unclear. The V end lost 4 bases, the J end lost 5 bases, and 4 bases lay between the germline ends. The CDR3 length is 11 residues. Germline-derived CDR1 and CDR2 are ENHRY and SYGVKD. The CDR3 DNA reads as TGTGCCATCAGTGGGGAAGATACGCAGTATTTT. The encoded protein is CAISGEDTQYF.